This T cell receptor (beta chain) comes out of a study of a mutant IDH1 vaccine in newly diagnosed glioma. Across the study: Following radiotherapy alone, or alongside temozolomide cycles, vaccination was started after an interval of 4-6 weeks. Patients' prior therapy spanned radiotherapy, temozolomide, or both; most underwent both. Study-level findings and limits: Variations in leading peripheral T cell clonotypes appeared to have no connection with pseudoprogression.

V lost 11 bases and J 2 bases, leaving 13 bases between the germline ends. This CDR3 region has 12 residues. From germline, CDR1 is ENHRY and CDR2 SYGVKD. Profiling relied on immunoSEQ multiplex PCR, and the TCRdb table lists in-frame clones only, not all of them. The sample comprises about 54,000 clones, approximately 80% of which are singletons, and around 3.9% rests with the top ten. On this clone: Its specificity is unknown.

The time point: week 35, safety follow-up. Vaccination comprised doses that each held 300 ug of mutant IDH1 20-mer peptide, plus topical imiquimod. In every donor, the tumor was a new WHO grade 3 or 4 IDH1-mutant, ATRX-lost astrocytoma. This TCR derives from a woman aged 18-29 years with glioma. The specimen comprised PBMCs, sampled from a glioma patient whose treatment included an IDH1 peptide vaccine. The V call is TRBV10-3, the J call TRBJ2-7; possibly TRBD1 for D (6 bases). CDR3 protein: CALRTETYEQYF. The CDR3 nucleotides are TGTGCCTTGAGGACAGAAACCTACGAGCAGTACTTC.